This T cell receptor beta chain was sequenced in a study of blood T cell repertoires in COVID-19. CDR1 is SNHLY and CDR2 is FYNNEI in the germline V gene. The CDR3 runs 12 residues. Of note for this clone: An end of the junction differs from the germline gene, which may be a read error.

Generated by immunoSEQ multiplex PCR, the TCRdb table keeps only in-frame clones and is missing some. This table has 200,000 to 250,000 clones, over 80% appearing once. The material sequenced was peripheral blood. The receptor was isolated from a woman aged 30 to 39 with COVID-19, enrolled during active disease. The genes are TRBV2 and TRBJ2-1; TRBD2 aligns across 10 bases. The CDR3 protein is CASSEVAGGPIF. In nucleotides, the CDR3 is TGTGCCAGCAGTGAGGTAGCGGGAGGCCCTATCTTC.